The source of this T cell receptor beta chain is a study of blood T cell repertoires in COVID-19. The wider study: From the United States, Italy and Spain came samples of acute and convalescent COVID-19.

Trimming cost V 1 base and J 2 bases, with 8 bases left between them. Per germline, CDR1 LGHDT and CDR2 YNNKEL (reference sequence). This CDR3 region has 14 residues. Produced via immunoSEQ multiplex PCR; TCRdb's table is partial and in-frame only. The repertoire holds 150,000 or so clones, with about 85% as singletons. This sequence joins TRBV3-1 (or the pseudogene TRBV3-2) and TRBJ1-1; D call uncertain. The clonotype was recovered from a woman aged 70-85 years with acute or convalescent COVID-19. Sequences were obtained from peripheral blood. CDR3 amino acids: CASSQVTANTEAFF. As DNA, the CDR3 is TGTGCCAGCAGCCAAGTAACAGCCAACACTGAAGCTTTCTTT.